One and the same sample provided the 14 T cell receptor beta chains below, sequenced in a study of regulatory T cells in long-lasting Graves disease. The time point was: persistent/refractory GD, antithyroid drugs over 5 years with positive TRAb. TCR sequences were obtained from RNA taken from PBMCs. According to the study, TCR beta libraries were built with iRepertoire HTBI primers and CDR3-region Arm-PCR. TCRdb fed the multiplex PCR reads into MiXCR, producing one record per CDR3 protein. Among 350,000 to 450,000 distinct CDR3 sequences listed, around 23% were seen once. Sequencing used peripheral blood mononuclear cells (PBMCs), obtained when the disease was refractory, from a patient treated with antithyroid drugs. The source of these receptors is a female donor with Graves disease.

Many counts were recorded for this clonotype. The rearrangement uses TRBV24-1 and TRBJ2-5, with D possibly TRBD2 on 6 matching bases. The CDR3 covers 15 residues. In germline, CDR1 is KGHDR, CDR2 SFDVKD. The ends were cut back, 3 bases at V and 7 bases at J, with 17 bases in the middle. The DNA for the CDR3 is TGTGCCACCAGTGATACTCGGGGGTCCCTGAGGACCCAGTACTTC. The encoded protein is CATSDTRGSLRTQYF.

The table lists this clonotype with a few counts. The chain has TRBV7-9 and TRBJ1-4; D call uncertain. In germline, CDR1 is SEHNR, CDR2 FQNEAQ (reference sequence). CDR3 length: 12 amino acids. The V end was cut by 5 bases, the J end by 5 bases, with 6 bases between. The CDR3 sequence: CASSTENEKLFF. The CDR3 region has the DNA TGTGCCAGCAGCACAGAGAATGAAAAACTGTTTTTT.

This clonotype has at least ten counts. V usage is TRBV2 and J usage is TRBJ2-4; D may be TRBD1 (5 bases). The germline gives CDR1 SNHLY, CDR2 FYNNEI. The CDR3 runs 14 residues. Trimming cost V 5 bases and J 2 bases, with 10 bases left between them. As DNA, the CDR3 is TGTGCCAGCAGTAAGACAGAAACCAAAAACATTCAGTACTTC. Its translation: CASSKTETKNIQYF.

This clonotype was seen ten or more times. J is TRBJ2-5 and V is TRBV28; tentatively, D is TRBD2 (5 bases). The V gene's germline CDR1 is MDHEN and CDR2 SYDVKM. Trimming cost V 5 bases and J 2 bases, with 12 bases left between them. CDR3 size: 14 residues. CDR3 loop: CASSLRTGQETQYF. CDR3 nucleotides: TGTGCCAGCAGTCTCCGGACTGGGCAAGAGACCCAGTACTTC.

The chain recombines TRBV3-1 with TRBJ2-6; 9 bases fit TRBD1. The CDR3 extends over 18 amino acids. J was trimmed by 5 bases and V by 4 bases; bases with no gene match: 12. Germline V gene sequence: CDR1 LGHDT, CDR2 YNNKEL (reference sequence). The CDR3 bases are TGTGCCAGCAGCCCTAGGGGACAGGGCGGTTCTTGGGCCAACGTCCTGACTTTC. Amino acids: CASSPRGQGGSWANVLTF.

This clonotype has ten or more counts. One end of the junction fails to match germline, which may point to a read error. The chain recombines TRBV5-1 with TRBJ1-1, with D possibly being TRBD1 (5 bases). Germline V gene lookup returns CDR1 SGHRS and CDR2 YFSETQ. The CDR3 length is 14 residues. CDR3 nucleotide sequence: TGTGCCAGCAACCGGGACGCCCAAAACACTGAAGCTTTCTTT. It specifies CASNRDAQNTEAFF.

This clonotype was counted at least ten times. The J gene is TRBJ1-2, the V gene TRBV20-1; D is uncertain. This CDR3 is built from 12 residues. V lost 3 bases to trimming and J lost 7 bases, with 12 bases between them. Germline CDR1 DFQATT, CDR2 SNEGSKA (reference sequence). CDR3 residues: CSASLGSAGYTF. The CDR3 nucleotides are TGCAGTGCTAGTCTTGGGTCGGCTGGCTACACCTTC.

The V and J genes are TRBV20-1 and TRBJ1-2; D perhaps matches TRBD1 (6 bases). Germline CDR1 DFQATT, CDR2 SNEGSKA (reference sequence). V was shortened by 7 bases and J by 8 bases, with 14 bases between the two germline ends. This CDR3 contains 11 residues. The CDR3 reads CSVPRGEGYTF. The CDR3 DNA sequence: TGCAGTGTCCCCAGGGGTGAGGGCTACACCTTC.

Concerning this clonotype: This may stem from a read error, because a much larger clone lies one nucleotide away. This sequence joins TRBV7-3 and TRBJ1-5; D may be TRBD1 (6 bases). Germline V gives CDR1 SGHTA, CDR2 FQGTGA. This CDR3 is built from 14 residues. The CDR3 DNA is TGTGCCAGCAGCCGAGACAGGAACAATCGGCCCCAGCATTTT. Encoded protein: CASSRDRNNRPQHF.

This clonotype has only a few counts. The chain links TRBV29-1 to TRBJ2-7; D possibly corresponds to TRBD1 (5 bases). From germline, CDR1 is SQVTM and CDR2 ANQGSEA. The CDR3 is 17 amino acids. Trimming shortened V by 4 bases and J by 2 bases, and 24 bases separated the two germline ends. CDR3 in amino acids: CSVVGLAGDSHPYEQYF. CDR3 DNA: TGCAGCGTTGTAGGCCTGGCCGGCGACAGCCACCCCTACGAGCAGTACTTC.

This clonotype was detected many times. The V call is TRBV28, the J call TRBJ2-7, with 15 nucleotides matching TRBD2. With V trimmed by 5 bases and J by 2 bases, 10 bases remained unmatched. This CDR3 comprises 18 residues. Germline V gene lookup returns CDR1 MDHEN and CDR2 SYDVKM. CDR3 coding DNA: TGTGCCAGCAGTCCCCCAGGGACTAGCGGGAGGAGAGCCTACGAGCAGTACTTC. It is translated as CASSPPGTSGRRAYEQYF. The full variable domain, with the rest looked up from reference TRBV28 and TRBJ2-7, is DVKVTQSSRYLVKRTGEKVFLECVQDMDHENMFWYRQDPGLGLRLIYFSYDVKMKEKGDIPEGYSVSREKKERFSLILESASTNQTSMYLCASSPPGTSGRRAYEQYFGPGTRLTVT.

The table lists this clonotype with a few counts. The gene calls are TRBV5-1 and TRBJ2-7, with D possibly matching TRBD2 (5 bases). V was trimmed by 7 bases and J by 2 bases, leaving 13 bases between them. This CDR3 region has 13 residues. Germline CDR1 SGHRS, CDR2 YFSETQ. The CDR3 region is CASRLAAAYEQYF. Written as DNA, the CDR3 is TGCGCCAGCCGTTTGGCAGCGGCCTACGAGCAGTACTTC.

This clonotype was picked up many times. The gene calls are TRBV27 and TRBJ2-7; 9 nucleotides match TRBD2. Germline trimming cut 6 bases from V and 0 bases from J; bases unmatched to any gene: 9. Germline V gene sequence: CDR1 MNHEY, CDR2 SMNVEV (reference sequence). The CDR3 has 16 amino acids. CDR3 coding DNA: TGTGCCAGCAGCCCTAGGGCTAGCGGGGTCTCCTACGAGCAGTACTTC. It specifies CASSPRASGVSYEQYF.

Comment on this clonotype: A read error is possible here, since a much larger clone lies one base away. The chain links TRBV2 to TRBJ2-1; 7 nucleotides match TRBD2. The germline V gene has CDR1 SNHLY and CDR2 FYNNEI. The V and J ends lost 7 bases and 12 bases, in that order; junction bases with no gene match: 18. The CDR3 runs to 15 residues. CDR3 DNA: TGTGCCAGCAACCCCTCCCTCCTGACTAGCTCCACGCAGTTCTTC. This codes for CASNPSLLTSSTQFF.